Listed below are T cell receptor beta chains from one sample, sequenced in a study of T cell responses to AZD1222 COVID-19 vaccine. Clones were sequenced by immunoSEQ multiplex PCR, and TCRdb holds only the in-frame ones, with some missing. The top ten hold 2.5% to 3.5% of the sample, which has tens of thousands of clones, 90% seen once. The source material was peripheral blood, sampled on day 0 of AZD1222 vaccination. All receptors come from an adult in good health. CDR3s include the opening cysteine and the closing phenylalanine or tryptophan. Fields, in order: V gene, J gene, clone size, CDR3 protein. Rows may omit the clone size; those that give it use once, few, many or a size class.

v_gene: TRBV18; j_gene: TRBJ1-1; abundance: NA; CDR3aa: CASSPSFAEAFF
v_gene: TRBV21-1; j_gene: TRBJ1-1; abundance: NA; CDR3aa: CASSKGQEAPSTEAFF
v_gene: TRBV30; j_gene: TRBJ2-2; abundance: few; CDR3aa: CAWSLGDTGELFF
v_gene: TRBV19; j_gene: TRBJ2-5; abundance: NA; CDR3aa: CASIGSGMGQETQYF
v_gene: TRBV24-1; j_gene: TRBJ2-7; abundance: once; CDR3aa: CATSDPGTYEQYF
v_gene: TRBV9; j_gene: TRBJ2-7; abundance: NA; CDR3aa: CASSGADPKGDEQYF
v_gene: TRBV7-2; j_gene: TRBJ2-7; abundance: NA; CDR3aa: CASSNNYEQYF
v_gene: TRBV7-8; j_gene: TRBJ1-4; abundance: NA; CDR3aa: CASRRRGSATNEKLFF
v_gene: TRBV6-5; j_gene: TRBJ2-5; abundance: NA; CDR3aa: CASSYSGGSLETQYF
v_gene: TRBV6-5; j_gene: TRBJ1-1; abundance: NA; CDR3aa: CASSYSENTEAFF
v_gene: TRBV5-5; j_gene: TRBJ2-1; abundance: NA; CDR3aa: CASSLALLAGGLYNEQFF
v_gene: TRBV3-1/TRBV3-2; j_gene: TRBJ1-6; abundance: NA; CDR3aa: CAIGRSSYNSPLHF
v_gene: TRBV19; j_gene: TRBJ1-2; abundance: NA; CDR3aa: CASSIAAGALDGYTF
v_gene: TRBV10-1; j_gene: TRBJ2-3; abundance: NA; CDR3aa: CASSDRGGTYPDTQYF
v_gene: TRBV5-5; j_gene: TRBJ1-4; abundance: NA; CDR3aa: CASSLRTDLNEKLFF
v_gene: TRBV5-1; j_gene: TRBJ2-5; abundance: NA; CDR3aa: CASSLVPDQETQYF
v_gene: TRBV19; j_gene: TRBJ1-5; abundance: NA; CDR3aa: CASRTQGAGQPQHF
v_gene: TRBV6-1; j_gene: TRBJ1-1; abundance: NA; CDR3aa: CASSEQTSNTEAFF
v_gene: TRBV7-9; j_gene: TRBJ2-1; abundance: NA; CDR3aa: CASTKDQGLYNEQFF
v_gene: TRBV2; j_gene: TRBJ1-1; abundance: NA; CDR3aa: CASSNQGEPGTEAFF
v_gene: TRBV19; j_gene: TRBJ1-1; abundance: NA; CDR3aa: CASSIMDTFVGNTEAFF
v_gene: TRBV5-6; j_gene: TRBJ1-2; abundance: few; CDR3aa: CASSLYRVNYGYTF
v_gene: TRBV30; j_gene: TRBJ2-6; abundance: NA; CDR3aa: CAWSVYRVGANVLTF
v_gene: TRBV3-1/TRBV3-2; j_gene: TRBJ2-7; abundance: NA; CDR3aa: CASSQGGYEQYF
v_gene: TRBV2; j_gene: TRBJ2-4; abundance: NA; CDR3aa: CASSELVSGRAKNIQYF
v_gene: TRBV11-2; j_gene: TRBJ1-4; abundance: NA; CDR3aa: CASSDSGQRNEKLFF
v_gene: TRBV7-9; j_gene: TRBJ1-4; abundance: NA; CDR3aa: CASSRKQGIDEKLFF
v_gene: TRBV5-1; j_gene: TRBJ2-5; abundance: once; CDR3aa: CASRNEVAETQYF
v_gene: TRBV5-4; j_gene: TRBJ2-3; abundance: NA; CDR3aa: CASSTLGREDTQYF
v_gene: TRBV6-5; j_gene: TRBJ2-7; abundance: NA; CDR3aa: CASSRTQGGEQYF
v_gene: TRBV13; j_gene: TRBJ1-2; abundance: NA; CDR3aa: CASSPDAPANYGYTF
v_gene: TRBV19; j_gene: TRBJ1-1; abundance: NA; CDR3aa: CASNQGARLNTEAFF
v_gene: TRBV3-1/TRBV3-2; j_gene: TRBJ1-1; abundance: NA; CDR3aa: CASTGDYAEAFF
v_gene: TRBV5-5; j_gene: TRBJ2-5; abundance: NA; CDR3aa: CASSLVVRQHQETQYF
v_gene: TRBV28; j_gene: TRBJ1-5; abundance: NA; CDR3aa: CASGGVYSNQPQHF
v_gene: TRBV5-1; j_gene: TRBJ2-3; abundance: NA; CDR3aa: CASAANTDTQYF
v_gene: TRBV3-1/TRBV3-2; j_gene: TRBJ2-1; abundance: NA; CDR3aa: CASSQGGTSGRSEQFF
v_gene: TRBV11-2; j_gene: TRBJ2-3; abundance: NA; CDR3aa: CASQETDTQYF